This is a list of T cell receptor beta chains from one sample in a study of Tregs in tolerant kidney transplant recipients. The method was immunoSEQ multiplex PCR; TCRdb's version includes in-frame clones alone and lacks a portion of them. The table shows about 240,000 clones, with 65% to 85% occurring only once. Sequencing input: CD4+ T cells from blood. All receptors come from a human donor in good health. The CDR3 runs from the conserved cysteine through the conserved F or W. The D gene is left open where the match is weak. Rows give clone size only sometimes, using once, few, many, or a class for an expanded clone.

d_call	clone_size	j_call	v_call	cdr3_nt	cdr3_aa
TRBD2	.	TRBJ2-7	TRBV18	TGTGCCAGCTCACAACTAGCGGGAGGGGTCTACGAGCAGTACTTC	CASSQLAGGVYEQYF
.	.	TRBJ1-1	TRBV21-1	TGTGCCAGCAGCCTTCGGACAGAGAACTTCATGAACACTGAAGCTTTCTTT	CASSLRTENFMNTEAFF
.	once	TRBJ2-7	TRBV4-2	TGTGCCAGCAGCCAAGACGCGGACGGGGTCTCCTACGAGCAGTACTTC	CASSQDADGVSYEQYF
.	.	TRBJ2-5	TRBV18	TGTGCCAGCTCACCGGGCCCCCGGGCCCAGGAGACCCAGTACTTC	CASSPGPRAQETQYF
.	.	TRBJ2-7	TRBV11-2	TGTGCCAGCAGCCTTAACAGGGCCAGCTCCTACGAGCAGTACTTC	CASSLNRASSYEQYF
.	.	TRBJ2-5	TRBV5-4	TGTGCCAGCAGCTTGGCTAGGGCAACAGGACCAGAGACCCAGTACTTC	CASSLARATGPETQYF
TRBD2	.	TRBJ2-7	TRBV6-1	TGTGCCAGCGACGGGGTAGCGGGAGGCTACGAGCAGTACTTC	CASDGVAGGYEQYF
TRBD1	.	TRBJ2-2	TRBV23-1	TGCGCCAGCAGTCAATGTAGCGAGGGGGCGCCCCCCGGGGAGCTGTTTTTT	CASSQCSEGAPPGELFF
TRBD1	.	TRBJ2-1	TRBV5-4	TGTGCCAGCAGCTTGGGGTTGGGACAGACCTACAATGAGCAGTTCTTC	CASSLGLGQTYNEQFF
TRBD1	.	TRBJ1-2	TRBV28	TGTGCCAGCAGTTCGACCCAGGGGGTCGGCTACACCTTC	CASSSTQGVGYTF
TRBD1	.	TRBJ2-7	TRBV19	TGTGCCAGTAGTATAAGTGACAGGGGGCCCTACGAGCAGTACTTC	CASSISDRGPYEQYF
.	.	TRBJ1-6	TRBV13	TGTGCCAGCACCCCCCGGGGTGGTGCAAGCTCCTATAATTCACCCCTCCACTTT	CASTPRGGASSYNSPLHF
.	once	TRBJ2-7	TRBV2	TGTGCCAGCAGTGGAGAGTACGAGCAGTACTTC	CASSGEYEQYF
TRBD1	.	TRBJ1-2	TRBV5-1	TGCGCCAGCAGCTTTGACAGGGCAACCTATGGCTACACCTTC	CASSFDRATYGYTF
.	.	TRBJ2-5	TRBV18	TGTGCCAGCTCACCAAGGCAGGGGCAAGAGACCCAGTACTTC	CASSPRQGQETQYF
.	.	TRBJ1-2	TRBV29-1	TGCAGCGCGTCCACAGGAGCCTATGGCTACACCTTC	CSASTGAYGYTF
.	.	TRBJ2-1	TRBV30	TGTGCCTGGAGACCCCCGGGCAGGGGTCAGGAGCAGTTCTTC	CAWRPPGRGQEQFF
.	few	TRBJ2-5	TRBV29-1	TGCAGCGCCGCGGGTGGGAGTGGAGAGACCCAGTACTTC	CSAAGGSGETQYF
.	.	TRBJ1-4	TRBV10-3	TGTGCCATCAGTGAGTCGTTGGGTATAGAGGAAAAACTGTTTTTT	CAISESLGIEEKLFF
.	.	TRBJ1-3	TRBV19	TGTGCCAGTGGGGAGGGACTCCTGCTTGGAAACACCATATATTTT	CASGEGLLLGNTIYF
.	few	TRBJ2-7	TRBV5-4	TGTGCCAGCAGCTGGGCAGACAGCTCCTACGAGCAGTACTTC	CASSWADSSYEQYF
.	once	TRBJ2-7	TRBV9	TGTGCCAGCAGCGTGGGACTTTTACCGAACTACGAGCAGTACTTC	CASSVGLLPNYEQYF
.	.	TRBJ1-1	TRBV9	TGTGCCAGCAGCCCCGGCCCGACAGGAAATGGCGCTGAAGCTTTCTTT	CASSPGPTGNGAEAFF
.	.	TRBJ1-2	TRBV30	TGTGCCTGGAGTGTCCTGGGGGGCAACTATGGCTACACCTTC	CAWSVLGGNYGYTF
TRBD1	.	TRBJ1-1	TRBV18	TGTGCCAGCTCAGTTGGGACAGGACTTGAAGCTTTCTTT	CASSVGTGLEAFF
.	.	TRBJ2-1	TRBV6-4	TGTGCCAGCAGTGCCTCCTGGGGTCCCAACAATGAGCAGTTCTTC	CASSASWGPNNEQFF
TRBD1	.	TRBJ1-1	TRBV5-1	TGCGCCAGCAGCTTGGGAGGGACAGCCCAGGGGGAAGCTTTCTTT	CASSLGGTAQGEAFF
.	.	TRBJ1-2	TRBV20-1	TGCAGTGCTAAAAACTATGGCTACACCTTC	CSAKNYGYTF